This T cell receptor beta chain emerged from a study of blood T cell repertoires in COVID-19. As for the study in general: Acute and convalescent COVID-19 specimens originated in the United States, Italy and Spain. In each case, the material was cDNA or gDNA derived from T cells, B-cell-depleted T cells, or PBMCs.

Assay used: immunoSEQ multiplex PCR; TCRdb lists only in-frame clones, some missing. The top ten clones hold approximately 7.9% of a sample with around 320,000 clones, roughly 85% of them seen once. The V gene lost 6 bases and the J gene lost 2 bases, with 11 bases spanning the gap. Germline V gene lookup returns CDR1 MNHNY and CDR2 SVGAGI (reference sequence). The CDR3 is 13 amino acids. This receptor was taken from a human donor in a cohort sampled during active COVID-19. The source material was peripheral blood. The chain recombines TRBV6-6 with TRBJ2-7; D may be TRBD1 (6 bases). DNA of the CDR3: TGTGCCAGCAGACTAGGGGGACCCTACGAGCAGTACTTC. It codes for CASRLGGPYEQYF.